This is a list of T cell receptor beta chains from one sample in a study of Ad26.COV2.S vaccination and SARS-CoV-2 variants. The assay was immunoSEQ multiplex PCR, and TCRdb's table has in-frame clones only and misses some. Of around 400,000 clones in the sample, around 89% were seen once. This sample comprised peripheral blood, obtained in a trial of Ad26.COV2.S vaccine versus placebo. These receptors were collected from a person between 18 and 65 years old who received the Ad26.COV2.S COVID-19 vaccine or a placebo. CDR3s include the opening cysteine and the closing phenylalanine or tryptophan. Fields, in order: V gene, clone size, J gene, D gene, CDR3 DNA, CDR3 protein. The D gene is left open where the match is weak. Where a row states a size, it is once, few, many or the class of an expanded clone; other rows omit it.

v_call: TRBV6-5; clone_size: -; j_call: TRBJ2-1; d_call: TRBD2; cdr3_nt: TGTGCCAGCAGGAACGACGGGACTAACAATGAGCAGTTCTTC; cdr3_aa: CASRNDGTNNEQFF
v_call: TRBV30; clone_size: -; j_call: TRBJ1-2; d_call: TRBD1; cdr3_nt: TGTGCCTGGAGGGAGCAGGGGGCAAGATGGGGCTACACCTTC; cdr3_aa: CAWREQGARWGYTF
v_call: TRBV27; clone_size: -; j_call: TRBJ2-5; d_call: -; cdr3_nt: TGTGCCAGCAGGGGAAGGAGTTTGGAGACCCAGTACTTC; cdr3_aa: CASRGRSLETQYF
v_call: TRBV29-1; clone_size: -; j_call: TRBJ2-5; d_call: -; cdr3_nt: TGCAGCGTTGCCCCGACAGTGTACCAAGAGACCCAGTACTTC; cdr3_aa: CSVAPTVYQETQYF
v_call: TRBV19; clone_size: -; j_call: TRBJ2-2; d_call: -; cdr3_nt: TGTGCCAGTAGTATATGGGCGGACCACCCTACCGGGGAGCTGTTTTTT; cdr3_aa: CASSIWADHPTGELFF
v_call: TRBV6-5; clone_size: -; j_call: TRBJ1-2; d_call: -; cdr3_nt: TGTGCCAGCAGTCAGGGTTATGGCTACACCTTC; cdr3_aa: CASSQGYGYTF
v_call: TRBV28; clone_size: -; j_call: TRBJ1-2; d_call: -; cdr3_nt: TGTGCCAGCAGTCTTGCCATGGACAGCCCGATCTATGGCTACACCTTC; cdr3_aa: CASSLAMDSPIYGYTF
v_call: TRBV4-1; clone_size: once; j_call: TRBJ2-1; d_call: -; cdr3_nt: TGCGCCAGCAGCCTGCCGGGGGAGAATGAGCAGTTCTTC; cdr3_aa: CASSLPGENEQFF
v_call: TRBV19; clone_size: -; j_call: TRBJ2-7; d_call: TRBD1; cdr3_nt: TGTGCCAGTAGTATTTCGAGACAGGGGGCGAGCTACGAGCAGTACTTC; cdr3_aa: CASSISRQGASYEQYF
v_call: TRBV28; clone_size: once; j_call: TRBJ2-1; d_call: TRBD2; cdr3_nt: TGTGCCAGCAGTTTACCTTGGGGAGCGGGAGGGATTGAGCAGTTCTTC; cdr3_aa: CASSLPWGAGGIEQFF
v_call: TRBV19; clone_size: -; j_call: TRBJ2-1; d_call: TRBD1; cdr3_nt: TGTGCCAGTAGTACCGGGACAGGGCAAGATGAGCAGTTCTTC; cdr3_aa: CASSTGTGQDEQFF
v_call: TRBV5-1; clone_size: -; j_call: TRBJ2-7; d_call: -; cdr3_nt: TGCGCCAGCAGCTTGGCCGGCGGGCATCTGAACGAGCAGTACTTC; cdr3_aa: CASSLAGGHLNEQYF
v_call: TRBV6-5; clone_size: -; j_call: TRBJ2-7; d_call: -; cdr3_nt: TGTGCCAGCAGTTACCTGGGTGAACCCAACTCCTACGAGCAGTACTTC; cdr3_aa: CASSYLGEPNSYEQYF
v_call: TRBV6-5; clone_size: few; j_call: TRBJ2-1; d_call: TRBD2; cdr3_nt: TGTGCCAGCAATGGACTAGCGGACTACAATGAGCAGTTCTTC; cdr3_aa: CASNGLADYNEQFF
v_call: TRBV4-2; clone_size: -; j_call: TRBJ2-1; d_call: -; cdr3_nt: TGTGCCAGCAGCCAAGAGGCCACCAGCAGCAATGAGCAGTTCTTC; cdr3_aa: CASSQEATSSNEQFF
v_call: TRBV3-1/TRBV3-2; clone_size: -; j_call: TRBJ2-5; d_call: TRBD2; cdr3_nt: TGTGCCAGCAGCCAAAGGACTAGCGGGGGCCTCCAAGAGACCCAGTACTTC; cdr3_aa: CASSQRTSGGLQETQYF
v_call: TRBV7-2; clone_size: -; j_call: TRBJ2-7; d_call: TRBD2; cdr3_nt: TGTGCCAGCAGCCTAACGGCGGGAGGGCCGTACGAGCAGTACTTC; cdr3_aa: CASSLTAGGPYEQYF
v_call: TRBV19; clone_size: few; j_call: TRBJ2-3; d_call: -; cdr3_nt: TGTGCCAGTAGTATCGGACACGGCACAGATACGCAGTATTTT; cdr3_aa: CASSIGHGTDTQYF
v_call: TRBV2; clone_size: -; j_call: TRBJ1-5; d_call: -; cdr3_nt: TGTGCCAGCCACAGGGATAGCAATCAGCCCCAGCATTTT; cdr3_aa: CASHRDSNQPQHF
v_call: TRBV7-9; clone_size: few; j_call: TRBJ2-7; d_call: TRBD1; cdr3_nt: TGTGCCAGCAGCTTCGGGACAGGGTGGTACGAGCAGTACTTC; cdr3_aa: CASSFGTGWYEQYF
v_call: TRBV5-4; clone_size: -; j_call: TRBJ2-5; d_call: -; cdr3_nt: TGTGCCAGCAGCGCAGGGGGAGCGGGAGATCGGGAGACCCAGTACTTC; cdr3_aa: CASSAGGAGDRETQYF
v_call: TRBV27; clone_size: once; j_call: TRBJ2-7; d_call: -; cdr3_nt: TGTGCCAGCAGCCCCGGAATAGGGGGGTCCTACGAGCAGTACTTC; cdr3_aa: CASSPGIGGSYEQYF
v_call: TRBV5-1; clone_size: -; j_call: TRBJ1-1; d_call: TRBD1; cdr3_nt: TGCGCCAGCAGCCCAACCGGGACAGGGGGCACTGAAGCTTTCTTT; cdr3_aa: CASSPTGTGGTEAFF
v_call: TRBV28; clone_size: -; j_call: TRBJ2-3; d_call: -; cdr3_nt: TGTGCCAGCAGTCGCGACAGTTATGATACGCAGTATTTT; cdr3_aa: CASSRDSYDTQYF
v_call: TRBV5-6; clone_size: -; j_call: TRBJ2-1; d_call: -; cdr3_nt: TGTGCCAGCAGCTTGGTGGGTCACAATGAGCAGTTCTTC; cdr3_aa: CASSLVGHNEQFF
v_call: TRBV19; clone_size: -; j_call: TRBJ2-7; d_call: TRBD2; cdr3_nt: TGTGCCAGTAGTAACGCGGGAGTAAACGAGCAGTACTTC; cdr3_aa: CASSNAGVNEQYF
v_call: TRBV28; clone_size: -; j_call: TRBJ2-7; d_call: -; cdr3_nt: TGTGCCAGCAGCCCCGGGGAGGGGGTCGGTATCCACGAGCAGTACTTC; cdr3_aa: CASSPGEGVGIHEQYF
v_call: TRBV7-9; clone_size: -; j_call: TRBJ2-3; d_call: -; cdr3_nt: TGTGCCAGCAGCCGTAGCGGTGGGGGAGATACGCAGTATTTT; cdr3_aa: CASSRSGGGDTQYF
v_call: TRBV7-9; clone_size: -; j_call: TRBJ2-7; d_call: TRBD2; cdr3_nt: TGTGCCAGCAGTATCGGACTAGGATCGTCCTACGAGCAGTACTTC; cdr3_aa: CASSIGLGSSYEQYF
v_call: TRBV28; clone_size: -; j_call: TRBJ2-5; d_call: -; cdr3_nt: TGTGCCAGCAGTTTAAATCGGGGAGGGGGAGAGACCCAGTACTTC; cdr3_aa: CASSLNRGGGETQYF
v_call: TRBV4-1; clone_size: -; j_call: TRBJ1-2; d_call: TRBD1; cdr3_nt: TGCGCCAGCAGCCAAGAAACCAGGGGGCTTGTCGGCTACACCTTC; cdr3_aa: CASSQETRGLVGYTF
v_call: TRBV20-1; clone_size: -; j_call: TRBJ2-3; d_call: -; cdr3_nt: TGCAGTGCTAGTGGGGGTTCGGTGGGAGCCCTCTCTAGCACAGATACGCAGTATTTT; cdr3_aa: CSASGGSVGALSSTDTQYF
v_call: TRBV7-3; clone_size: -; j_call: TRBJ2-3; d_call: -; cdr3_nt: TGTGCCAGCAGCATAAGCGGGCCCACAGATACGCAGTATTTT; cdr3_aa: CASSISGPTDTQYF
v_call: TRBV3-1/TRBV3-2; clone_size: -; j_call: TRBJ1-4; d_call: -; cdr3_nt: TGTGCCAGCAGCCAAGATGGGCGGGATAATGAAAAACTGTTTTTT; cdr3_aa: CASSQDGRDNEKLFF
v_call: TRBV3-1/TRBV3-2; clone_size: few; j_call: TRBJ1-5; d_call: -; cdr3_nt: TGTGCCAGCAGCCAAGAATCCAAGGGGCCCCAGCATTTT; cdr3_aa: CASSQESKGPQHF
v_call: TRBV30; clone_size: -; j_call: TRBJ2-7; d_call: -; cdr3_nt: TGTGCCTGGAGTGTAGGCCCGGGGGAGCAGTACTTC; cdr3_aa: CAWSVGPGEQYF